Listed here is a single T cell receptor beta chain. This sample stems from a study of blood T cell repertoires in COVID-19. Germline assignment: CDR1 SGHTA and CDR2 FQGNSA. The CDR3 covers 15 residues. The junction had 4 bases not matched to a gene; V was cut back by 1 base and J by 5 bases. TCRdb's copy holds only in-frame clones and misses some; the assay was immunoSEQ multiplex PCR. Here the sample spans 150,000 to 200,000 clones, 85% to 95% being singletons. This TCR derives from a woman aged 55-75 years with COVID-19, enrolled during active disease. The sequenced sample consisted of peripheral blood. V gene TRBV7-2 combines with J gene TRBJ2-5; 10 bases align to TRBD1. CDR3 DNA sequence: TGTGCCAGCAGCTTAGGACAGGGGGCGGCGGAGACCCAGTACTTC. The encoded protein is CASSLGQGAAETQYF.